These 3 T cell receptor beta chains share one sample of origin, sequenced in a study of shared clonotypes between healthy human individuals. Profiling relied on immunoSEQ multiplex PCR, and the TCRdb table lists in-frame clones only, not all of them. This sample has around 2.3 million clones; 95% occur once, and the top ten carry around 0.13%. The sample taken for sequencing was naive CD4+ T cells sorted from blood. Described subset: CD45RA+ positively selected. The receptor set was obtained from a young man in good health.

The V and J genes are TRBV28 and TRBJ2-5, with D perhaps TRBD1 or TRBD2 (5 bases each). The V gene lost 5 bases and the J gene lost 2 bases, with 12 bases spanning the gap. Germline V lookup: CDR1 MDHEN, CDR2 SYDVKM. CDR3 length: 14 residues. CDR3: CASSAPGRQETQYF. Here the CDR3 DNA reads TGTGCCAGCAGTGCTCCGGGACGGCAAGAGACCCAGTACTTC.

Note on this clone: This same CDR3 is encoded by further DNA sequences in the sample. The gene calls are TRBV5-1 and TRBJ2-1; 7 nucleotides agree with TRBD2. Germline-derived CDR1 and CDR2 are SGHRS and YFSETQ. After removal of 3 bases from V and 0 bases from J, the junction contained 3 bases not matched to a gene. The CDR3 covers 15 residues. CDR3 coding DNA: TGCGCCAGCAGCTCTTTAGCGGGCTCCTACAATGAGCAGTTCTTC. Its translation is CASSSLAGSYNEQFF.

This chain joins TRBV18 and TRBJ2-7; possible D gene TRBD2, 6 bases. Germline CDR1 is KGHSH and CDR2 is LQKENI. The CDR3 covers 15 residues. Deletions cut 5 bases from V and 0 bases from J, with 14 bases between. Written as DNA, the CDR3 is TGTGCCAGCTCAACAACCCGGGGGAGCTCCTACGAGCAGTACTTC. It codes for CASSTTRGSSYEQYF.